Shown below are 27 T cell receptor beta chains from a single sample sequenced in a study of identical twins. TCRdb re-derived calls from the 5' RACE reads in MiXCR, one entry per CDR3 protein. Of 1.5 million to 2 million distinct CDR3 sequences listed, around a third are singletons. The source material was cord blood. Receptors were obtained from a newborn girl in good health.

V and J are TRBV7-2 and TRBJ1-2; 9 bases are shared with TRBD1. Germline V lookup: CDR1 SGHTA, CDR2 FQGNSA. V was clipped by 2 bases and J by 4 bases; unmatched bases: 11. This CDR3 has 17 residues. Here the CDR3 reads CASSLWGERQGGYGYTF. DNA for the CDR3: TGTGCCAGCAGCTTATGGGGAGAAAGACAGGGGGGCTATGGCTACACCTTC.

The chain combines TRBV21-1 with TRBJ1-2; the table calls TRBD1, which could not be checked here. TRBV21-1 is noted as a pseudogene. The CDR3 is 10 residues long. Here the CDR3 reads CARLDREDTF. CDR3 coding DNA: TGTGCCAGATTGGACAGGGAGGACACCTTC.

This clonotype was picked up a small number of times. V and J are TRBV7-2 and TRBJ1-2; D is ambiguous. The CDR3 length is 16 residues. Trimming stripped 2 bases from V and 0 bases from J, with 13 bases between. Per germline, CDR1 SGHTA and CDR2 FQGNSA. In nucleotides, the CDR3 is TGTGCCAGCAGCTTATTAGGACGAAACTCTAACTATGGCTACACCTTC. Translating it yields CASSLLGRNSNYGYTF.

As to this clonotype: A much larger clone is a single base away; this may be a read error. The chain uses TRBV29-1 and TRBJ2-1; the D gene is possibly TRBD2 (6 bases). Germline values: CDR1 SQVTM, CDR2 ANQGSEA. The CDR3 consists of 15 residues. V was cut by 2 bases and J by 10 bases, with 21 bases left in between. The CDR3 DNA sequence: TGCAGCGTTGAAAAGCGGGCCCTCCGTCCCAAGGAGCAGTTCTTC. Translation gives CSVEKRALRPKEQFF.

The rearrangement joins TRBV29-1 to TRBJ2-4; 8 positions match TRBD1. The CDR3 is made up of 13 amino acids. Germline CDR1 SQVTM, CDR2 ANQGSEA. Unmatched junction bases numbered 11, after V lost 3 bases and J lost 13 bases. CDR3 protein: CSVEDRERDEQYF. The CDR3, as DNA: TGCAGCGTTGAGGACAGGGAGAGGGATGAGCAGTACTTC.

The table lists this clonotype with many counts. The chain joins TRBV10-3 to TRBJ1-5; no definite D call. Trimming stripped 0 bases from V and 8 bases from J, with 5 bases between. This CDR3 contains 12 residues. Germline loops: CDR1 ENHRY, CDR2 SYGVKD. The CDR3, as DNA: TGTGCCATCAGTGAGTCGACGAAGCCCCAGCATTTT. Its translation is CAISESTKPQHF.

This chain uses TRBV20-1 with TRBJ2-7; 8 positions match TRBD2. J was trimmed by 2 bases and V by 0 bases; bases with no gene match: 6. The CDR3 runs to 15 residues. Germline CDR1 is DFQATT and CDR2 is SNEGSKA (reference sequence). CDR3 nucleotide sequence: TGCAGTGCTAGAGACGGAAGCGGGGGTGCCTACGAGCAGTACTTC. Its protein product is CSARDGSGGAYEQYF.

This chain connects TRBV20-1 to TRBJ1-5; no clear D gene. Trimming stripped 6 bases from V and 5 bases from J, with 14 bases between. CDR1 DFQATT and CDR2 SNEGSKA come from the germline V gene (reference sequence). The CDR3 loop spans 13 amino acids. The CDR3 DNA follows: TGCAGTGCCCCCCCAAGCTATGATCAGCCCCAGCATTTT. Protein sequence: CSAPPSYDQPQHF.

This chain joins TRBV11-2 and TRBJ2-4; no reliable D call. The germline gives CDR1 SGHAT, CDR2 FQNNGV. The CDR3 contains 15 residues. V shed 5 bases and J shed 13 bases, with 24 bases lying between them. The CDR3 is CASSTPRASQRTQYF. The CDR3 coding sequence is TGTGCCAGCAGCACTCCTCGGGCTTCCCAAAGAACCCAGTACTTC.

The CDR3 region has the DNA TGTGCCAGCAGCATTTACCGGCCAGAATCCACTGAAGCTTTCTTT. Amino acids: CASSIYRPESTEAFF. The genes are TRBV4-2 and TRBJ1-1; unclear D gene. Between the trimmed V and J ends, which lost 5 bases and 4 bases, there was a span of 17 bases. Germline loops: CDR1 LGHNA, CDR2 YNFKEQ. The CDR3 is made up of 15 amino acids.

This clonotype was picked up many times. DNA of the CDR3: TGCAGCGTTACGGGGGGGGTAACTAGCGATGAGCAGTTCTTC. It is translated as CSVTGGVTSDEQFF. The chain uses TRBV29-1 and TRBJ2-1; the match to TRBD2 covers 8 bases. Germline V gene sequence: CDR1 SQVTM, CDR2 ANQGSEA. V dropped 5 bases and J dropped 8; count of bases not matched to a gene: 11. The length of the CDR3 is 14 residues.

The chain couples TRBV20-1 to TRBJ1-5; 8 bases are a match to TRBD1. The CDR3 sequence is 20 residues long. CDR1 and CDR2 (germline): DFQATT, SNEGSKA (reference sequence). V was clipped by 1 base and J by 0 bases; unmatched bases: 17. The CDR3 spells CSARGYYGQGISHSNQPQHF. The CDR3, as DNA: TGCAGTGCTAGAGGCTACTACGGACAGGGTATCTCCCATAGCAATCAGCCCCAGCATTTT.

This clonotype was counted between two and nine times. The V and J genes are TRBV20-1 and TRBJ2-3; 7 bases map to TRBD2. The V and J ends lost 0 bases and 1 base, in that order; junction bases with no gene match: 4. The CDR3 spans 15 residues. Germline V CDR1 and CDR2: DFQATT, SNEGSKA (reference sequence). The CDR3 nucleotides are TGCAGTGCTAGAGATATAGGGAGGGGCACAGATACGCAGTATTTT. Translating it yields CSARDIGRGTDTQYF.

This clonotype was seen only a few times. The rearrangement links TRBV20-1 to TRBJ2-7; 10 bases are shared with TRBD1. Judging by the DNA end, TRBJ2-5 fits better; the J call may be wrong. Germline values: CDR1 DFQATT, CDR2 SNEGSKA (reference sequence). This CDR3 region has 13 residues. CDR3 DNA sequence: TGCAGCCCGTCGACAGGGGGCTTAGAGACCCAGTACTTC. It translates to CSPSTGGLETQYF.

This sequence joins TRBV2 and TRBJ2-7; 8 positions agree with TRBD1. V was pared by 6 bases and J by 0 bases, with 10 bases of the junction left unmatched. The V gene's germline CDR1 is SNHLY and CDR2 FYNNEI. CDR3 size: 16 residues. For the CDR3, the DNA is TGTGCCAGCAGGAACACGGACAGGGCCTTCTCCTACGAGCAGTACTTC. This encodes CASRNTDRAFSYEQYF.

This clonotype was counted only a few times. The rearrangement uses TRBV9 and TRBJ2-3, with D unclear. This CDR3 is built from 15 residues. CDR1 is SGDLS and CDR2 is YYNGEE in the germline V gene. Trimming took 0 bases from V and 2 from J, leaving 10 bases between them. CDR3: CASSVGDLHTDTQYF. The CDR3 DNA follows: TGTGCCAGCAGCGTAGGAGACCTTCACACAGATACGCAGTATTTT.

This clonotype has just a few counts. The chain uses TRBV20-1 and TRBJ1-1; D is unclear. This CDR3 is 13 amino acids long. Germline CDR1 is DFQATT and CDR2 is SNEGSKA (reference sequence). The V gene lost 2 bases and the J gene lost 3 bases, with 10 bases spanning the gap. The DNA of the CDR3 is TGCAGTGCTAGACCGGGGTGGGACACTGAAGCTTTCTTT. It translates to CSARPGWDTEAFF.

To note about this clonotype: A single base separates this from a much larger clone, so it may be a read error. The chain recombines TRBV7-2 with TRBJ2-4, with D possibly matching TRBD2 (5 bases). The germline V gene encodes CDR1 SGHTA and CDR2 FQGNSA. The CDR3 has 13 residues. The DNA for the CDR3 is TGTGCCAGCAGCTTAGAGACGGGAAACATTCGGTACTTC. Its protein product is CASSLETGNIRYF.

This chain joins TRBV28 and TRBJ2-5; 8 bases agree with TRBD1. Germline CDR1 reads MDHEN; CDR2 reads SYDVKM. V lost 5 bases, J lost 3 bases, and 5 bases stayed unmatched. CDR3 size: 14 residues. The CDR3 reads CASSGYRGEETQYF. The CDR3 coding sequence is TGTGCCAGCAGTGGGTACAGGGGGGAAGAGACCCAGTACTTC.

V is TRBV20-1 and J is TRBJ2-7; a weak D match, TRBD1 (5 bases). CDR3 length: 11 amino acids. Germline V gene sequence: CDR1 DFQATT, CDR2 SNEGSKA (reference sequence). Trimming stripped 5 bases from V and 2 bases from J, with 7 bases between. CDR3 region: CSALQAYEQYF. In DNA, the CDR3 is TGCAGTGCTTTACAGGCCTACGAGCAGTACTTC.

V gene TRBV20-1 combines with J gene TRBJ1-2; the D is unclear. V dropped 7 bases and J dropped 5 bases, with 14 bases sitting between them. Germline lookup yields CDR1 DFQATT and CDR2 SNEGSKA (reference sequence). This CDR3 is built from 12 residues. This CDR3 reads CSGQHPLYGYTF. DNA of the CDR3: TGCAGTGGTCAGCACCCCCTGTATGGCTACACCTTC.

V usage is TRBV5-1 and J usage is TRBJ1-1, with a tentative D call TRBD1 (5 bases). V was shortened by 4 bases and J by 0 bases, with 13 bases between the two germline ends. Germline CDR1 SGHRS, CDR2 YFSETQ. The length of the CDR3 is 15 residues. In DNA, the CDR3 is TGCGCCAGCAGCACCCTGGGACGGATGAACACTGAAGCTTTCTTT. Residues: CASSTLGRMNTEAFF.

This chain uses TRBV11-2 with TRBJ2-7; 8 bases line up with TRBD2. There are 16 residues in the CDR3. Germline lookup yields CDR1 SGHAT and CDR2 FQNNGV. After removal of 1 base from V and 3 bases from J, the junction contained 8 bases not matched to a gene. The CDR3 coding sequence is TGTGCCAGCAGCTTAGGTCCGGGACTAGGGTTCTACGAGCAGTACTTC. This encodes CASSLGPGLGFYEQYF.

The chain employs TRBV7-6 and TRBJ2-2; perhaps TRBD1 as D (6 bases). Germline CDR1 SGHVS, CDR2 FNYEAQ. The ends were cut back, 4 bases at V and 1 base at J, with 13 bases in the middle. CDR3 length: 16 amino acids. This CDR3 is CASSSTPTGNTGELFF. The DNA of the CDR3 is TGTGCCAGCAGCTCAACCCCGACAGGGAACACCGGGGAGCTGTTTTTT.

The chain uses TRBV7-9 and TRBJ1-4; no reliable D call. Germline V gene sequence: CDR1 SEHNR, CDR2 FQNEAQ (reference sequence). With 2 bases removed from V and 7 bases from J, the gap between germline ends came to 8 bases. CDR3 length: 13 amino acids. The DNA for the CDR3 is TGTGCCAGCAGCTTACCCCCAACTGAAAAACTGTTTTTT. It encodes CASSLPPTEKLFF.

This clonotype was picked up a small number of times. The chain recombines TRBV12-3 or TRBV12-4 with TRBJ2-3; 9 positions agree with TRBD2. The CDR3 runs 21 residues. V lost 1 base to trimming and J lost 0 bases; unmatched junction nucleotides: 17. The CDR3 protein is CASSLGGASGEKATSTDTQYF. CDR3 DNA sequence: TGTGCCAGCAGTTTAGGTGGGGCTAGCGGGGAAAAAGCGACTAGCACAGATACGCAGTATTTT.

The gene calls are TRBV11-2 and TRBJ2-1; no clear D. The DNA end is more similar to TRBJ2-7, so the J call may be wrong. This CDR3 is built from 19 residues. Germline assignment: CDR1 SGHAT and CDR2 FQNNGV. CDR3: CASSPLDIRRVSTYNEQYF. CDR3 nucleotide sequence: TGTGCCAGCAGCCCCCTTGATATTAGACGGGTCTCCACCTACAATGAGCAGTACTTC.